This T cell receptor (beta chain) was sequenced during a study of cytomegalovirus exposure and HLA in healthy donors. Study information: The approximately 120 validation repertoires used the same platform as the roughly 700 first-cohort repertoires (as reported by a later analysis). Broader study findings: Testing in vitro showed a few CMV-associated chains specific for CMV antigens. The dataset shows that most TCR sequences were rare, while some public TCRs occurred in many donors. There were around 160 TCR beta chains listed as cytomegalovirus-associated.

Clones were sequenced by immunoSEQ multiplex PCR, and TCRdb holds only the in-frame ones, with some missing. The repertoire consists of about 160,000 clones, with roughly 89% occurring once and the leading ten covering approximately 10%. The CDR3 has 13 amino acids. Germline V gene data show CDR1 as MNHNY and CDR2 as SVGAGI (reference sequence). V gave up 5 bases and J gave up 8 bases; unmatched junction bases: 7. This clone was found a few times. The target antigen is unknown. The chain recombines TRBV6-6 with TRBJ1-2; 8 nucleotides line up with TRBD1. The sequenced sample was PBMCs. The sequence derives from a woman between 18 and 29 years old in good health and CMV-seropositive. CDR3 residues: CASSGQGSPGYTF. The CDR3 DNA sequence: TGTGCCAGCAGTGGACAGGGAAGCCCCGGCTACACCTTC.